This T cell receptor (delta chain) was sequenced for a study of γδ T cells in repeated Plasmodium falciparum infection. Study in general: The natural-infection arm compared Malian children under seasonal malaria with matched Australian children. Donors had four controlled P. falciparum NF54 infections over 644 days. Study results and limitations: Over time and infection, Vgamma9/Vdelta2+ repertoires remained highly stable and polyclonal.

Gammadelta T cells were flow-sorted from PBMC into Vgamma9/Vdelta2+ and Vdelta2-negative populations for bulk analysis. Trimming left V 5 bases short and J 0 bases short, with 34 bases between. Germline loops: CDR1 TSWWSYY, CDR2 QGS. The CDR3 is 22 residues long. TCRdb re-called the multiplex PCR reads via CATT. The sample has approximately 50,000 delta-chain clones, approximately 2% seen once. This clone was seen a handful of times. Its specificity is not known. TCRdb lists the protein of a much larger clone for this DNA, which differs at residue 8, so this is likely a read error; the protein given here is translated from the DNA itself.

The rearrangement joins TRDV1 to TRDJ1; TRDD3 is a possible D gene (5 bases). The J gene, missing from TCRdb, was assigned here through DNA to germline matching. The sequence was collected from a pool of human donors (malaria-infected and uninfected, not separated). The sample comprised gamma-delta T cells from blood. CDR3 coding DNA: TGTGCTCTTGGGCAAATCCTCATTGGGACGGCCCCAGGGGGCCCGTACACCGATAAACTCATCTTT. Residues: CALGQILIGTAPGGPYTDKLIF.